These 15 T cell receptor beta chains originate from one sample sequenced in a study of somatic mutations in cytotoxic T cells in rheumatoid arthritis. The table came from immunoSEQ multiplex PCR; TCRdb's copy has only in-frame clones and leaves some out. The sample records 10,000 or so clones, 85% being singletons. The source material was CD8+ T cells sorted from blood. These receptors were obtained from an adult with rheumatoid arthritis.

This clone has a single count. The gene calls are TRBV2 and TRBJ1-1; TRBD1 matches 9 bases. The length of the CDR3 is 15 residues. J gave up 4 bases and V 6 bases, and 9 bases lay outside the gene matches. The germline gives CDR1 SNHLY, CDR2 FYNNEI. This CDR3 reads CASRERTGEATEAFF. The CDR3 nucleotides read TGTGCCAGCAGGGAAAGGACAGGGGAGGCCACTGAAGCTTTCTTT.

DNA of the CDR3: TGTGCCAGCAAGGACTCCAAGTACGGGGATAAATACGAGCAGTACTTC. Residues: CASKDSKYGDKYEQYF. The chain has TRBV2 and TRBJ2-7; D may be TRBD2 (5 bases). Germline lookup yields CDR1 SNHLY and CDR2 FYNNEI. The CDR3 contains 16 residues. Deletions cut 7 bases from V and 4 bases from J, with 23 bases between.

CDR3 sequence (DNA): TGTGCCAGCAGTTTGGGTCCGGGAATCGATGAGCAGTTCTTC. Translating it yields CASSLGPGIDEQFF. The chain recombines TRBV27 with TRBJ2-1, with D possibly TRBD2 on 5 matching bases. V was cut by 3 bases and J by 8 bases, with 14 bases left in between. The CDR3 spans 14 residues. Germline CDR1 and CDR2: MNHEY and SMNVEV (reference sequence).

This sequence joins TRBV5-4 and TRBJ1-2, with 9 nucleotides matching TRBD1. V was clipped by 3 bases and J by 2 bases; unmatched bases: 17. Germline V gene sequence: CDR1 SGHNT, CDR2 YYREEE (reference sequence). The CDR3 is 19 residues long. CDR3 region: CASSWTRSRDREVNYGYTF. The CDR3 DNA reads as TGTGCCAGCAGCTGGACGCGGTCCCGGGACAGGGAAGTCAACTATGGCTACACCTTC.

The V call is TRBV7-9, the J call TRBJ2-2, with D possibly being TRBD2 (5 bases). Trimming cost V 4 bases and J 3 bases, with 18 bases left between them. The CDR3 covers 17 residues. The germline CDR1 and CDR2 sequences are SEHNR and FQNEAQ (reference sequence). Written as DNA, the CDR3 is TGTGCCAGCAGCTCAAGGGAGCGATTATGGGACACCGGGGAGCTGTTTTTT. This codes for CASSSRERLWDTGELFF.

This chain links TRBV7-2 with TRBJ2-5; the D is unclear. Germline CDR1 is SGHTA and CDR2 is FQGNSA. The CDR3 is 15 amino acids. The V and J ends lost 0 bases and 5 bases respectively, with 13 bases between them. CDR3 DNA sequence: TGTGCCAGCAGCTTAGCGGGGTGGTCCGGGGAGACCCAGTACTTC. Translating it yields CASSLAGWSGETQYF. Combining the CDR3 with reference TRBV7-2 and TRBJ2-5 gives the whole variable domain GAGVSQSPSNKVTEKGKDVELRCDPISGHTALYWYRQSLGQGLEFLIYFQGNSAPDKSGLPSDRFSAERTGGSVSTLTIQRTQQEDSAVYLCASSLAGWSGETQYFGPGTRLLVL.

This chain uses TRBV19 with TRBJ2-2; D remains unclear. V was cut by 5 bases and J by 5 bases, with 6 bases left in between. The CDR3 contains 12 residues. Germline CDR1 reads LNHDA; CDR2 reads SQIVND (reference sequence). The CDR3 bases are TGTGCCAGTAGTCCCGGGACCGGGGAGCTGTTTTTT. Translation: CASSPGTGELFF.

This clone was recorded once. The genes are TRBV5-1 and TRBJ2-7, with 14 bases aligning to TRBD2. V trimming: 4 bases; J trimming: 6 bases; junction bases outside the gene matches: 12. From germline, CDR1 is SGHRS and CDR2 YFSETQ. The CDR3 totals 17 residues. CDR3 nucleotide sequence: TGCGCCAGCAGCCAACCCCCGGGACTAGCGGGAGTAGGCGAGCAGTACTTC. The encoded protein is CASSQPPGLAGVGEQYF.

V and J are TRBV9 and TRBJ2-1; the D gene is possibly TRBD1 (5 bases). V was trimmed by 4 bases and J by 0 bases, leaving 20 bases between them. Germline V CDR1 and CDR2: SGDLS, YYNGEE. The CDR3 consists of 18 residues. In nucleotides, the CDR3 is TGTGCCAGCAGCTTTGGACGGACATTTGACAACTCCTACAATGAGCAGTTCTTC. Residues: CASSFGRTFDNSYNEQFF.

This clone occurred a few times. The CDR3 nucleotides are TGTGCCAGCAGCGCCTCGACAGGGTACACTGAAGCTTTCTTT. This codes for CASSASTGYTEAFF. The genes are TRBV7-9 and TRBJ1-1; 7 nucleotides line up with TRBD1. Germline V gene data show CDR1 as SEHNR and CDR2 as FQNEAQ (reference sequence). The CDR3 extends over 14 amino acids. J was trimmed by 3 bases and V by 5 bases; bases with no gene match: 6.

This clone has only one observation. This chain joins TRBV30 and TRBJ1-1; D gene ambiguous. Trimming pared 0 bases from V and 0 bases from J, leaving 11 bases between. The CDR3 has 15 amino acids. In germline, CDR1 is GTSNPN, CDR2 SVGIG (reference sequence). The CDR3 sequence is CAWSVRVGMNTEAFF. CDR3 DNA sequence: TGTGCCTGGAGTGTACGAGTGGGCATGAACACTGAAGCTTTCTTT. The variable domain in full, with the rest retrieved from reference TRBV30 and TRBJ1-1, is SQTIHQWPATLVQPVGSPLSLECTVEGTSNPNLYWYRQAAGRGLQLLFYSVGIGQISSEVPQNLSASRPQDRQFILSSKKLLLSDSGFYLCAWSVRVGMNTEAFFGQGTRLTVV.

This chain joins TRBV7-9 and TRBJ1-1; D remains unclear. Between the trimmed V and J ends, which lost 10 bases and 0 bases, there was a span of 12 bases. Germline-derived CDR1 and CDR2 are SEHNR and FQNEAQ (reference sequence). CDR3 size: 13 residues. CDR3 loop: CANGEGVNTEAFF. The CDR3 DNA reads TGTGCCAATGGTGAGGGAGTGAACACTGAAGCTTTCTTT.

Comment on this clone: One end of the junction varies from germline; a read error may be responsible. The chain couples TRBV29-1 to TRBJ2-7; a weak D match, TRBD2 (5 bases). Looked up from germline, CDR1 is SQVTM and CDR2 is ANQGSEA. This CDR3 spans 12 amino acids. This CDR3 is CSLDNGRGEQYF. In DNA form, the CDR3 reads TGCAGCCTTGACAATGGCCGGGGCGAGCAGTACTTC.

The chain couples TRBV7-2 to TRBJ2-1; D might be TRBD2 (6 bases). Germline CDR1 reads SGHTA; CDR2 reads FQGNSA. Trimming removed 5 bases at V and 4 bases at J, with 15 bases between. This CDR3 has 15 residues. In nucleotides, the CDR3 is TGTGCCAGCAGCCCTGCAGGAGGGGCATACAATGAGCAGTTCTTC. Amino acid sequence: CASSPAGGAYNEQFF.

V usage is TRBV6-5 and J usage is TRBJ1-2, with 10 bases that match TRBD1. Germline CDR1 and CDR2: MNHEY and SVGAGI. The CDR3 is 12 amino acids. V trimming: 7 bases; J trimming: 6 bases; junction bases outside the gene matches: 2. In DNA, the CDR3 is TGTGCCAGCACCGGGACAGGGGATGGCTACACCTTC. Amino acid sequence: CASTGTGDGYTF.